Shown below are 8 T cell receptor beta chains from a single sample sequenced in a study of shared clonotypes between healthy human individuals. Terminally differentiated effector memory CD45RA+ cells were excluded from the naive CD8 cells, which were CD45RO-negative and positively selected for CCR7. The method was immunoSEQ multiplex PCR; TCRdb's version includes in-frame clones alone and lacks a portion of them. The sample has about 2,200,000 clones; about 93% are singletons. Sequencing input: naive CD8+ T cells from PBMCs. The receptor set was obtained from a man aged 18 to 35 in good health. Some clones in this sample may be carry-over from other donors' samples.

The DNA of the CDR3 is TGTGCCAGCAGCGCACCCGGGACAGGGAGGGAAAAACTGTTTTTT. It specifies CASSAPGTGREKLFF. The chain couples TRBV7-9 to TRBJ1-4, with 9 bases that match TRBD1. V lost 5 bases, J lost 8 bases, and 9 bases stayed unmatched. Germline V CDR1 and CDR2: SEHNR, FQNEAQ (reference sequence). The CDR3 consists of 15 residues. Together with reference TRBV7-9 and TRBJ1-4, the CDR3 gives the full variable domain: DTGVSQNPRHKITKRGQNVTFRCDPISEHNRLYWYRQTLGQGPEFLTYFQNEAQLEKSRLLSDRFSAERPKGSFSTLEIQRTEQGDSAMYLCASSAPGTGREKLFFGSGTQLSVL.

The rearrangement links TRBV25-1 to TRBJ2-7; D possibly corresponds to TRBD1 (6 bases). Germline V gene sequence: CDR1 MGHDK, CDR2 SYGVNS. There are 14 residues in the CDR3. Trimming took off 5 bases at V and 9 bases at J, with 20 bases between the two ends. The CDR3 DNA reads TGTGCCAGCAGTTCGCACGCCGGGACACCCGTGCAGTACTTC. Its translation: CASSSHAGTPVQYF.

This clone was detected once. V is TRBV11-2 and J is TRBJ2-3; 7 positions match TRBD2. The CDR3 totals 16 residues. J gave up 4 bases and V 1 base, and 8 bases lay outside the gene matches. Germline V gene sequence: CDR1 SGHAT, CDR2 FQNNGV. As DNA, the CDR3 is TGTGCCAGCAGCTTAGGGGTGCTAGCGGAAGCAGATACGCAGTATTTT. Residues: CASSLGVLAEADTQYF.

For this clone: Other DNA sequences from this sample encode an identical CDR3 as well. The V call is TRBV27, the J call TRBJ1-2; 10 nucleotides match TRBD1. The CDR3 consists of 14 residues. V was pared by 3 bases and J by 8 bases, with 6 bases of the junction left unmatched. The germline CDR1 and CDR2 sequences are MNHEY and SMNVEV (reference sequence). CDR3 sequence reads: CASSFGTGAYGYTF. In DNA, the CDR3 is TGTGCCAGCAGTTTCGGGACAGGGGCTTACGGCTACACCTTC.

The gene calls are TRBV4-3 and TRBJ2-1; D remains ambiguous. Germline CDR1 is LGHNA and CDR2 is YSLEER. The CDR3 sequence is 14 residues long. V lost 6 bases, J lost 5 bases, and 14 bases lay in between. The chain's CDR3 is CASSPEPAHNEQFF. The CDR3 nucleotides are TGCGCCAGCAGTCCTGAACCCGCACACAATGAGCAGTTCTTC.

This rearrangement joins TRBV11-1 to TRBJ2-2, with D possibly being TRBD1 (6 bases). The CDR3 sequence is 15 residues long. Trimming pared 5 bases from V and 4 bases from J, leaving 14 bases between. Germline CDR1 and CDR2: SGHAT and FQDESV (reference sequence). The CDR3 protein is CASSTGLGSTGELFF. For the CDR3, the DNA is TGTGCCAGCAGCACAGGGTTAGGGAGCACCGGGGAGCTGTTTTTT. Drawing the rest from reference TRBV11-1 and TRBJ2-2, the complete variable domain is EAEVAQSPRYKITEKSQAVAFWCDPISGHATLYWYRQILGQGPELLVQFQDESVVDDSQLPKDRFSAERLKGVDSTLKIQPAELGDSAMYLCASSTGLGSTGELFFGEGSRLTVL.

The chain employs TRBV27 and TRBJ1-5, with TRBD1 matching 7 bases. Trimming removed 5 bases from V and 1 base from J; junction bases left unmatched: 5. Germline V lookup: CDR1 MNHEY, CDR2 SMNVEV (reference sequence). The CDR3 loop spans 15 amino acids. The CDR3 loop reads CASSQRGRSNQPQHF. The CDR3 region has the DNA TGTGCCAGCAGTCAAAGGGGGCGAAGCAATCAGCCCCAGCATTTT.

The rearrangement joins TRBV29-1 to TRBJ2-1, with D unclear. The CDR3 loop spans 15 amino acids. V dropped 4 bases and J dropped 6 bases, with 19 bases sitting between them. The V gene's germline CDR1 is SQVTM and CDR2 ANQGSEA. DNA for the CDR3: TGCAGCGTTGGCGTTGCGGCCTTCGCCTTCAATGAGCAGTTCTTC. It specifies CSVGVAAFAFNEQFF.